This T cell receptor beta chain was documented in a study of tumor-infiltrating lymphocytes in primary liver carcinoma. Whole-study results and caveats: Lower overlap was observed for tumor-adjacent and tumor-blood pairs relative to tumor region pairs.

Extraction of RNA together with DNA used roughly 19-32 mg of unsorted bulk tissue. In every tumor sample, viable tumor cells made up over 80%. V was trimmed by 8 bases and J by 10 bases, leaving 4 bases between them. Germline loops: CDR1 MNHEY, CDR2 SVGAGI. The CDR3 runs 8 residues. With 500 to 650 ng total RNA as template and a constant-region primer, TCR beta cDNA was made. Libraries for TCR beta were built through three nested multiplex PCR rounds, which together made up a slightly modified ARM-PCR procedure. TRBV1-TRBV30 forward primers paired with a C-beta reverse primer were used in the first two PCR rounds, which ran roughly 9 cycles each. TCRdb reanalysed the multiplex PCR reads using MiXCR and keeps one entry per CDR3 protein. Here the sample spans 20,000 to 25,000 distinct CDR3 sequences, about 79% being singletons. Of note for this clonotype: Its antigen is unidentified.

The rearrangement joins TRBV6-5 to TRBJ2-3; D is uncertain. Sequenced input: liver tumor tissue from sampling region 1. Subset noted: tumor region T1, superior pole. The source of this sequence is a young woman with primary liver carcinoma and hepatitis B virus infection. CDR3 sequence (DNA): TGTGCCAGCGTCGCGCAGTATTTT. Amino acids: CASVAQYF.